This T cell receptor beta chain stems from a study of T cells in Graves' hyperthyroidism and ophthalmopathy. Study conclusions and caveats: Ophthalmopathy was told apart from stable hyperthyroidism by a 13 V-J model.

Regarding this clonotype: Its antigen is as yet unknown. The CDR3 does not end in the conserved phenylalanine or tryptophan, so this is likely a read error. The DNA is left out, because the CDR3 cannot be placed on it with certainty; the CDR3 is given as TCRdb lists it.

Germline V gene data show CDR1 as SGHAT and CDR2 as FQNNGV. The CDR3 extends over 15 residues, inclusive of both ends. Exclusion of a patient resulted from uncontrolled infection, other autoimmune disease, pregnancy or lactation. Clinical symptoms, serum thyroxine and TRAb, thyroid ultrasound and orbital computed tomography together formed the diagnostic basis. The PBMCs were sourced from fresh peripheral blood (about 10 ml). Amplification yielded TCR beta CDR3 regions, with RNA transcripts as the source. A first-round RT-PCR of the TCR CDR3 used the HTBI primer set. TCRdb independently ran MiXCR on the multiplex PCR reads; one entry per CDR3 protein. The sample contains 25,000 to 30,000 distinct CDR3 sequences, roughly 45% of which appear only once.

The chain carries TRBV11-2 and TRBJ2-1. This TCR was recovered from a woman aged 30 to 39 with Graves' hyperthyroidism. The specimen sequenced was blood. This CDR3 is CASSLGFSLNNERFL.